This record looks at one T cell receptor beta chain sequence and its context. Trimming stripped 5 bases from V and 6 bases from J, with 17 bases between. Germline V gene lookup returns CDR1 LNHDA and CDR2 SQIVND (reference sequence). The CDR3 contains 15 residues. The data stem from a study of blood T cell repertoires in COVID-19. The overall study: Specimens from acute and convalescent COVID-19 originated in the United States, Italy and Spain. From T cells, B-cell-depleted T cells, or PBMCs came the material, which was cDNA or gDNA.

Authors' methods: Reference gene primer amplification gave estimated nucleated cell counts. The table came from immunoSEQ multiplex PCR; TCRdb's copy has only in-frame clones and leaves some out. The D gene and trimming were derived from the DNA, and the V and J assignments and clone size from that table. The data contain fewer than 100,000 clones, approximately 90% of them singletons. This chain joins TRBV19 and TRBJ2-1, with D maybe TRBD1 (6 bases). The TCR sequence derives from a man in his sixties or seventies with acute or convalescent COVID-19. The sequenced sample was peripheral blood. The CDR3 is CASSALDAGVNEQFF. CDR3 in DNA: TGTGCCAGTAGTGCCCTTGACGCAGGGGTCAATGAGCAGTTCTTC.